Below are 30 T cell receptor beta chains sequenced from a single sample in a study of T cell responses to AZD1222 COVID-19 vaccine. Clones were sequenced by immunoSEQ multiplex PCR, and TCRdb holds only the in-frame ones, with some missing. The sample includes 110,000 to 150,000 clones, 70% to 90% of them seen just once. The sequencing here drew on peripheral blood, taken on day 0 of AZD1222 vaccination. The receptors shown here come from an adult in good health.

CDR3 nucleotides: TGTGCCAGCAGCCAAGATTTTGTCGAGACAGGGAGCTCCTACGAGCAGTACTTC. This codes for CASSQDFVETGSSYEQYF. This chain joins TRBV4-2 and TRBJ2-7, with 7 bases fitting TRBD1. The germline gives CDR1 LGHNA, CDR2 YNFKEQ. This CDR3 is 18 amino acids long. J gave up 0 bases and V 0 bases, and 11 bases lay outside the gene matches.

The chain couples TRBV6-4 to TRBJ2-4; the match to TRBD2 covers 9 bases. Looked up from germline, CDR1 is MRHNA and CDR2 is SNTAGT. CDR3 length: 14 residues. V lost 3 bases to trimming and J lost 8 bases; unmatched junction nucleotides: 5. DNA for the CDR3: TGTGCCAGCAGTGAGAGTAGCGGGGGAGACATTCAGTACTTC. It translates to CASSESSGGDIQYF.

This chain uses TRBV15 with TRBJ1-2; D remains ambiguous. Germline CDR1 reads LNHNV; CDR2 reads YYDKDF (reference sequence). The CDR3 contains 16 residues. The ends were cut back, 0 bases at V and 0 bases at J, with 11 bases in the middle. DNA of the CDR3: TGTGCCACCAGCAGAGATCAGTCAGATGCTAACTATGGCTACACCTTC. Protein: CATSRDQSDANYGYTF.

About this clone itself: Relative to the germline gene, one junction end is altered; a read error may explain this. The gene calls are TRBV27 and TRBJ1-1, with 9 bases identical to TRBD1. The germline V gene encodes CDR1 MNHEY and CDR2 SMNVEV (reference sequence). The CDR3 has 15 residues. The CDR3 spells CASSSPGTGNSEAFF. The CDR3 DNA is TGTGCCAGCAGTTCCCCCGGGACAGGGAACAGTGAAGCTTTCTTT.

This clone was detected once. The chain couples TRBV5-8 to TRBJ2-7; 7 bases fit TRBD1. After removal of 0 bases from V and 6 bases from J, the junction contained 3 bases not matched to a gene. This CDR3 spans 13 amino acids. Germline loops: CDR1 SGHTS, CDR2 YDEGEE. CDR3 sequence reads: CASSLDQGVEQYF. The CDR3 region has the DNA TGTGCCAGCAGCTTGGACCAGGGGGTCGAGCAGTACTTC.

This clone was seen only once. V gene TRBV6-5 combines with J gene TRBJ2-5; 15 bases line up with TRBD2. Per the germline V gene, CDR1 is MNHEY and CDR2 is SVGAGI. V dropped 4 bases and J dropped 4; count of bases not matched to a gene: 1. CDR3 size: 15 residues. The CDR3: CASSWTSGGGETQYF. The CDR3 nucleotides read TGTGCCAGCAGTTGGACTAGCGGGGGGGGAGAGACCCAGTACTTC.

The J gene is TRBJ2-3, the V gene TRBV2; no clear D gene. The CDR3 covers 15 residues. CDR1 is SNHLY and CDR2 is FYNNEI in the germline V gene. Trimming removed 6 bases at V and 2 bases at J, with 15 bases between. CDR3 in amino acids: CASRSENRVTDTQYF. The CDR3 DNA reads as TGTGCCAGCAGGTCAGAGAACCGGGTCACAGATACGCAGTATTTT.

The V and J genes are TRBV18 and TRBJ1-1, with D possibly being TRBD1 (6 bases). V lost 7 bases, J lost 1 base, and 10 bases lay in between. CDR3 size: 13 residues. Per germline, CDR1 KGHSH and CDR2 LQKENI. CDR3 nucleotide sequence: TGTGCCAGCTACCCGACAGGGAACACTGAAGCTTTCTTT. Protein product: CASYPTGNTEAFF.

The rearrangement uses TRBV10-2 and TRBJ1-2, with 7 bases that match TRBD1. The ends lost 4 bases at V and 4 bases at J; junction bases unmatched: 6. This CDR3 is built from 14 residues. Looked up from germline, CDR1 is WSHSY and CDR2 is SAAADI. The CDR3 reads CASSVGGGSYGYTF. The CDR3 DNA reads TGCGCCAGCAGTGTGGGAGGGGGCAGCTATGGCTACACCTTC.

This chain links TRBV28 with TRBJ1-4; no clear D. V lost 3 bases and J 0 bases, leaving 11 bases between the germline ends. Germline V gene sequence: CDR1 MDHEN, CDR2 SYDVKM. CDR3 length: 16 amino acids. The CDR3 DNA sequence: TGTGCCAGCAGTTTGTCTGGAGGTACAACTAATGAAAAACTGTTTTTT. This codes for CASSLSGGTTNEKLFF.

V gene TRBV5-3 combines with J gene TRBJ2-7; a weak D match, TRBD1 (6 bases). TRBV5-3 carries the ORF label, with uncertain function. Trimming shortened V by 6 bases and J by 2 bases, and 18 bases separated the two germline ends. CDR3 length: 15 amino acids. The CDR3 here is CARMERTAWPYEQYF. The CDR3 bases are TGTGCCAGAATGGAGAGGACAGCCTGGCCCTACGAGCAGTACTTC.

This chain connects TRBV10-3 to TRBJ1-2; a possible D gene is TRBD1 (5 bases). This CDR3 is built from 12 residues. The germline CDR1 and CDR2 sequences are ENHRY and SYGVKD. Trimming pared 5 bases from V and 5 bases from J, leaving 9 bases between. CDR3 sequence: CAISPGPYGYTF. CDR3 nucleotides: TGTGCCATCAGTCCGGGGCCATATGGCTACACCTTC.

The V call is TRBV30, the J call TRBJ2-3; TRBD2 might be the D (7 bases). This CDR3 has 13 residues. Trimming stripped 0 bases from V and 4 bases from J, with 8 bases between. Germline CDR1 and CDR2: GTSNPN and SVGIG (reference sequence). CDR3 sequence reads: CAWSVGGADTQYF. DNA for the CDR3: TGTGCCTGGAGTGTAGGGGGGGCAGATACGCAGTATTTT.

The chain combines TRBV2 with TRBJ2-6; possible D gene TRBD1, 7 bases. In germline, CDR1 is SNHLY, CDR2 FYNNEI. This CDR3 has 17 amino acids. Trimming cost V 5 bases and J 1 base, with 15 bases left between them. The CDR3 DNA sequence: TGTGCCAGCAGTATGGTGGCAGGGGGGTCTGGGGCCAACGTCCTGACTTTC. The encoded protein is CASSMVAGGSGANVLTF.

As DNA, the CDR3 is TGTGCCACCAGTGATTCCCGAGCGGGAGGCCTATACAATGAGCAGTTCTTC. As protein: CATSDSRAGGLYNEQFF. The gene calls are TRBV24-1 and TRBJ2-1, with 9 nucleotides matching TRBD2. Germline-derived CDR1 and CDR2 are KGHDR and SFDVKD. V trimming: 2 bases; J trimming: 4 bases; junction bases outside the gene matches: 8. This CDR3 has 17 residues.

The chain combines TRBV6-6 with TRBJ1-4, with D hard to call. In germline, CDR1 is MNHNY, CDR2 SVGAGI (reference sequence). This CDR3 is built from 11 residues. The germline V and J ends were trimmed by 3 bases and 7 bases, with 3 bases remaining between them. In DNA, the CDR3 is TGTGCCAGCAGTTATGCTGAAAAACTGTTTTTT. Residues: CASSYAEKLFF.

This clone was detected once. The DNA for the CDR3 is TGTGCCAGCAGCAACCTCGGTGGGACAGGGGTTGGGGATACGCAGTATTTT. Its protein is CASSNLGGTGVGDTQYF. The chain is built from TRBV27 and TRBJ2-3; 10 bases agree with TRBD1. V lost 6 bases, J lost 6 bases, and 15 bases stayed unmatched. The CDR3 consists of 17 residues. Germline V CDR1 and CDR2: MNHEY, SMNVEV (reference sequence).

The chain is built from TRBV7-6 and TRBJ2-2, with 13 bases matching TRBD2. This CDR3 spans 16 amino acids. Germline CDR1 reads SGHVS; CDR2 reads FNYEAQ. After removal of 1 base from V and 7 bases from J, the junction contained 3 bases not matched to a gene. CDR3 nucleotide sequence: TGTGCCAGCAGCTTAGAGGGGACTAGCGGGATCGGGGAGCTGTTTTTT. Protein product: CASSLEGTSGIGELFF.

This clone was recorded a few times. V gene TRBV27 combines with J gene TRBJ2-7; D unclear. The germline gives CDR1 MNHEY, CDR2 SMNVEV (reference sequence). V was pared by 5 bases and J by 1 base, with 3 bases between. There are 11 residues in the CDR3. CDR3 sequence: CASSGSYEQYF. The CDR3 DNA sequence: TGTGCCAGCAGTGGGTCCTACGAGCAGTACTTC.

This clone was detected only a few times. The chain couples TRBV18 to TRBJ2-2; D ambiguous. V gave up 1 base and J gave up 8 bases, with 2 bases separating them. Per the germline V gene, CDR1 is KGHSH and CDR2 is LQKENI. This CDR3 region has 11 residues. The CDR3 loop is CASSPRGELFF. DNA for the CDR3: TGTGCCAGCTCACCACGTGGGGAGCTGTTTTTT.

The chain links TRBV19 to TRBJ2-6, with a weak D call TRBD1 (6 bases). The CDR3 is 15 amino acids. Germline CDR1 LNHDA, CDR2 SQIVND (reference sequence). V was shortened by 3 bases and J by 2 bases, with 8 bases between the two germline ends. The CDR3 here is CASSIYRAGANVLTF. Here the CDR3 DNA reads TGTGCCAGTAGTATTTACAGGGCTGGGGCCAACGTCCTGACTTTC. The whole variable domain, remainder taken from reference TRBV19 and TRBJ2-6, is DGGITQSPKYLFRKEGQNVTLSCEQNLNHDAMYWYRQDPGQGLRLIYYSQIVNDFQKGDIAEGYSVSREKKESFPLTVTSAQKNPTAFYLCASSIYRAGANVLTFGAGSRLTVL.

The rearrangement joins TRBV11-2 to TRBJ1-6; maybe TRBD1 (5 bases). This CDR3 region has 18 residues. Per germline, CDR1 SGHAT and CDR2 FQNNGV. The V end lost 7 bases, the J end lost 4 bases, and 23 bases lay between the germline ends. DNA for the CDR3: TGTGCCAGCAAAAGGGACGGAAGATTTGGCCGGTATAATTCACCCCTCCACTTT. It translates to CASKRDGRFGRYNSPLHF.

The rearrangement links TRBV6-5 to TRBJ1-2; D not resolved. CDR1 is MNHEY, CDR2 SVGAGI, per germline. Trimming cost V 4 bases and J 1 base, with 7 bases left between them. The CDR3 runs 13 residues. The CDR3 sequence is CASSSGVNYGYTF. DNA for the CDR3: TGTGCCAGCAGTTCCGGGGTTAACTATGGCTACACCTTC.

The rearrangement joins TRBV29-1 to TRBJ2-3; D tentatively fits TRBD1 or TRBD2 (7 bases each). Between the trimmed V and J ends, which lost 8 bases and 6 bases, there was a span of 18 bases. The CDR3 is 13 amino acids. Germline V gene sequence: CDR1 SQVTM, CDR2 ANQGSEA. CDR3 in amino acids: CSLRGGAIDTQYF. CDR3 in DNA: TGCAGCCTCAGGGGGGGGGCGATTGATACGCAGTATTTT.

The chain has TRBV12-3 or TRBV12-4 and TRBJ1-1; D call uncertain. This CDR3 has 13 amino acids. The ends were cut back, 1 base at V and 5 bases at J, with 8 bases in the middle. The CDR3 is CASSLGWATEAFF. CDR3 in DNA: TGTGCCAGCAGTTTAGGGTGGGCAACTGAAGCTTTCTTT.

V is TRBV23-1 and J is TRBJ1-2; tentatively, D is TRBD1 (6 bases). TRBV23-1 is placed among ORFs of uncertain function. V lost 2 bases and J 5 bases, leaving 15 bases between the germline ends. The CDR3 extends over 15 amino acids. CDR3 region: CASSQRQEGLYGYTF. In DNA form, the CDR3 reads TGCGCCAGCAGTCAACGACAGGAGGGGTTATATGGCTACACCTTC.

This sequence joins TRBV15 and TRBJ2-3; D remains unclear. The germline V gene encodes CDR1 LNHNV and CDR2 YYDKDF (reference sequence). Trimming removed 3 bases at V and 2 bases at J, with 6 bases between. This CDR3 spans 13 amino acids. As DNA, the CDR3 is TGTGCCACCAGCAGGCGGCTCACAGATACGCAGTATTTT. Its protein is CATSRRLTDTQYF.

The J gene is TRBJ2-7, the V gene TRBV27; a possible D gene is TRBD2 (6 bases). This CDR3 contains 13 residues. Trimming shortened V by 5 bases and J by 0 bases, and 8 bases separated the two germline ends. Germline V gene data show CDR1 as MNHEY and CDR2 as SMNVEV (reference sequence). The CDR3 coding sequence is TGTGCCAGCAGTCCCGGGAGCTCCTACGAGCAGTACTTC. Its translation: CASSPGSSYEQYF.

The rearrangement uses TRBV11-3 and TRBJ2-3; TRBD1 aligns across 9 bases. The CDR3 length is 15 residues. Germline lookup yields CDR1 SGHNT and CDR2 YENEEA. Losses at the gene ends were 5 bases for V and 0 bases for J; bases not matched to a gene: 3. The CDR3 DNA reads TGTGCCAGCAGCCCAGGACAGGGGAGCACAGATACGCAGTATTTT. It encodes CASSPGQGSTDTQYF. Full variable domain (missing parts from reference TRBV11-3 and TRBJ2-3): EAGVVQSPRYKIIEKKQPVAFWCNPISGHNTLYWYLQNLGQGPELLIRYENEEAVDDSQLPKDRFSAERLKGVDSTLKIQPAELGDSAVYLCASSPGQGSTDTQYFGPGTRLTVL.

This clone was seen a single time. The V gene is TRBV27, the J gene TRBJ1-1; perhaps TRBD1 as D (6 bases). Germline-derived CDR1 and CDR2 are MNHEY and SMNVEV (reference sequence). CDR3 length equals 15 residues. Trimming cost V 10 bases and J 3 bases, with 21 bases left between them. The CDR3 reads CATSSNGGLDTEAFF. As DNA, the CDR3 is TGTGCCACCTCATCAAACGGGGGGCTGGACACTGAAGCTTTCTTT.